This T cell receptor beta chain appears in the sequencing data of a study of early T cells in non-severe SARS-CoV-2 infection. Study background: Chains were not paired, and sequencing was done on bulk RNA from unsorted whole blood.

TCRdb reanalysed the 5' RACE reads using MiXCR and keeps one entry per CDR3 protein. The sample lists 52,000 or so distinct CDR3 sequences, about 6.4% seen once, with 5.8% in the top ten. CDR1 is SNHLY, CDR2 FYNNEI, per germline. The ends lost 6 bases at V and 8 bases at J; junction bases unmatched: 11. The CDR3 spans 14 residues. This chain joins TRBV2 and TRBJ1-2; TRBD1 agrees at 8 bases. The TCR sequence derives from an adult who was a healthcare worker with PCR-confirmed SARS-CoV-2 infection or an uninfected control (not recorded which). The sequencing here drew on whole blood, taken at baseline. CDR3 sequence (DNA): TGTGCCAGCAGGGAGCAGGGGGCCCGTTTGGGCTACACCTTC. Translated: CASREQGARLGYTF.